A single sample is the source of the 22 T cell receptor beta chains below, sequenced in a study of blood T cell repertoires in COVID-19. Clones were read by immunoSEQ multiplex PCR, and TCRdb kept only the in-frame ones, dropping some. The sample shows over 150,000 clones, around four fifths of them seen only once. Source material: peripheral blood. These receptor sequences come from a woman at least 80 years old with acute or convalescent COVID-19.

The rearrangement joins TRBV5-1 to TRBJ1-2; 8 nucleotides agree with TRBD1. V dropped 0 bases and J dropped 8; count of bases not matched to a gene: 6. CDR3 size: 14 residues. CDR1 SGHRS and CDR2 YFSETQ come from the germline V gene. CDR3 in DNA: TGCGCCAGCAGCTTGGTTCAGGGGGCCGAGGGCTACACCTTC. As protein: CASSLVQGAEGYTF.

The V gene is TRBV4-1, the J gene TRBJ2-3; TRBD1 might be the D (7 bases). This CDR3 is 17 amino acids long. V was clipped by 8 bases and J by 0 bases, with 21 bases between them. Germline CDR1 and CDR2: MGHRA and YSYEKL. The CDR3: CASRQGPRAGSTDTQYF. CDR3 in DNA: TGCGCCAGCCGACAGGGCCCTCGAGCGGGTAGCACAGATACGCAGTATTTT.

This chain links TRBV28 with TRBJ1-2; a possible D gene is TRBD1 (6 bases). The CDR3 totals 14 residues. From germline, CDR1 is MDHEN and CDR2 SYDVKM. Trimming shortened V by 6 bases and J by 4 bases, and 15 bases separated the two germline ends. CDR3 in DNA: TGTGCCAGCAGCACACAGGGTTACCTCTATGGCTACACCTTC. It specifies CASSTQGYLYGYTF.

This clone has more than one count but fewer than ten. V is TRBV4-2 and J is TRBJ2-3; 10 nucleotides agree with TRBD2. The CDR3 has 15 amino acids. Germline assignment: CDR1 LGHNA and CDR2 YNFKEQ. The trim removed 1 base at V and 10 bases at J, leaving 8 bases unmatched. The CDR3 nucleotides read TGTGCCAGCAGCCAAGGGACTAGCGGCCCTAGGGCGCAGTATTTT. This encodes CASSQGTSGPRAQYF.

This clone turned up a few times. The chain is built from TRBV3-1 (or the pseudogene TRBV3-2) and TRBJ2-2; D is unclear. The CDR3 sequence is 12 residues long. Trimming pared 3 bases from V and 5 bases from J, leaving 4 bases between. CDR1 LGHDT and CDR2 YNNKEL come from the germline V gene (reference sequence). CDR3 coding DNA: TGTGCCAGCAGCCAGTTAACCGGGGAGCTGTTTTTT. It yields the protein CASSQLTGELFF.

V gene TRBV19 combines with J gene TRBJ1-5; D gene uncertain. The germline gives CDR1 LNHDA, CDR2 SQIVND (reference sequence). Trimming removed 3 bases at V and 5 bases at J, with 11 bases between. This CDR3 contains 14 residues. The CDR3, as DNA: TGTGCCAGTAGTATTCAACACAGTTATCAGCCCCAGCATTTT. Translating gives CASSIQHSYQPQHF.

The CDR3 DNA follows: TGTGCCAGCAGCTCCCTCCCGGGGGGGTCAACAGATACGCAGTATTTT. Protein: CASSSLPGGSTDTQYF. The V and J genes are TRBV5-6 and TRBJ2-3; TRBD2 matches 8 bases. Germline V CDR1 and CDR2: SGHDT, YYEEEE. Trimming removed 3 bases from V and 3 bases from J; junction bases left unmatched: 9. CDR3 length: 16 amino acids. Looking up the rest from reference TRBV5-6 and TRBJ2-3 gives the full variable domain: DAGVTQSPTHLIKTRGQQVTLRCSPKSGHDTVSWYQQALGQGPQFIFQYYEEEERQRGNFPDRFSGHQFPNYSSELNVNALLLGDSALYLCASSSLPGGSTDTQYFGPGTRLTVL.

In DNA, the CDR3 is TGTGCCAGCAGTTACCCGGTCAGTAGAGGTCGAAATCAGCCCCAGCATTTT. It yields the protein CASSYPVSRGRNQPQHF. The chain uses TRBV6-2 or TRBV6-3 and TRBJ1-5; D call uncertain. V gave up 2 bases and J gave up 4 bases, with 18 bases separating them. This CDR3 is 17 amino acids long. The V gene's germline CDR1 is MNHEY and CDR2 SVGEGT.

This chain uses TRBV18 with TRBJ1-4; TRBD1 matches 7 bases. The germline gives CDR1 KGHSH, CDR2 LQKENI. The CDR3 is 13 amino acids. V lost 3 bases, J lost 6 bases, and 1 base stayed unmatched. The DNA of the CDR3 is TGTGCCAGCTCACCCGGGACAGATGAAAAACTGTTTTTT. It codes for CASSPGTDEKLFF.

The chain recombines TRBV5-6 with TRBJ2-3, with TRBD2 matching 8 bases. This CDR3 is built from 16 residues. V trimming: 2 bases; J trimming: 4 bases; junction bases outside the gene matches: 9. In germline, CDR1 is SGHDT, CDR2 YYEEEE. The CDR3 here is CASSFPRGSGADTQYF. As DNA, the CDR3 is TGTGCCAGCAGCTTCCCTAGGGGTAGCGGGGCAGATACGCAGTATTTT.

V gene TRBV7-6 combines with J gene TRBJ2-1; D is perhaps TRBD1 (6 bases). The germline gives CDR1 SGHVS, CDR2 FNYEAQ. This CDR3 region has 16 residues. The germline V and J ends were trimmed by 1 base and 4 bases, with 14 bases remaining between them. The CDR3 nucleotides are TGTGCCAGCAGCTTAGATGGCAGGGGTCCTTACAATGAGCAGTTCTTC. Its protein product is CASSLDGRGPYNEQFF.

The chain recombines TRBV6-1 with TRBJ1-6, with a possible D match to TRBD1 (6 bases). Germline-derived CDR1 and CDR2 are MNHNS and SASEGT. The CDR3 sequence is 17 residues long. V lost 0 bases to trimming and J lost 6 bases, with 15 bases between them. In DNA, the CDR3 is TGTGCCAGCAGTGAAGCGCTAAGGACAGTTCCTAATTCACCCCTCCACTTT. This encodes CASSEALRTVPNSPLHF.

V gene TRBV18 combines with J gene TRBJ1-5, with D possibly being TRBD1 (5 bases). Trimming removed 2 bases at V and 2 bases at J, with 10 bases between. The CDR3 has 15 residues. The germline gives CDR1 KGHSH, CDR2 LQKENI. The CDR3 nucleotides are TGTGCCAGCTCACCAGGGGGGGATGGCAATCAGCCCCAGCATTTT. It encodes CASSPGGDGNQPQHF.

This chain uses TRBV18 with TRBJ2-1, with TRBD1 as a possible D gene (6 bases). V lost 3 bases, J lost 4 bases, and 7 bases lay in between. The CDR3 is 13 residues long. The V gene's germline CDR1 is KGHSH and CDR2 LQKENI. The DNA for the CDR3 is TGTGCCAGCTCACCGACAGGTTACAATGAGCAGTTCTTC. Translating it yields CASSPTGYNEQFF.

The chain links TRBV30 to TRBJ2-7; perhaps TRBD1 as D (6 bases). CDR3 length: 18 amino acids. Trimming left V 2 bases short and J 2 bases short, with 25 bases between. CDR1 and CDR2 from the germline V gene are GTSNPN and SVGIG (reference sequence). Here the CDR3 DNA reads TGTGCCTGGAGTTTATTTGGGCAACAGGGCGACGGCCCCTACGAGCAGTACTTC. Amino acids: CAWSLFGQQGDGPYEQYF.

This clone is a singleton in its sample. The chain recombines TRBV28 with TRBJ2-5; a possible D gene is TRBD2 (5 bases). The CDR3 is 14 amino acids. Germline V lookup: CDR1 MDHEN, CDR2 SYDVKM. V was trimmed by 3 bases and J by 5 bases, leaving 13 bases between them. CDR3 sequence: CASSFEGLMETQYF. In DNA form, the CDR3 reads TGTGCCAGCAGTTTTGAGGGATTGATGGAGACCCAGTACTTC.

This rearrangement joins TRBV24-1 to TRBJ2-1; D is perhaps TRBD2 (6 bases). The CDR3 is made up of 11 amino acids. CDR1 KGHDR and CDR2 SFDVKD come from the germline V gene. The V gene lost 9 bases and the J gene lost 4 bases, with 6 bases spanning the gap. The CDR3 DNA reads as TGTGCCACCGGGGGGTACAATGAGCAGTTCTTC. Its translation is CATGGYNEQFF.

The V and J genes are TRBV5-1 and TRBJ1-6, with 7 positions matching TRBD1. Germline CDR1 reads SGHRS; CDR2 reads YFSETQ. This CDR3 has 14 residues. V was clipped by 2 bases and J by 8 bases; unmatched bases: 4. CDR3 nucleotide sequence: TGCGCCAGCAGCTTCAAAGGGGGCGATTCACCCCTCCACTTT. This codes for CASSFKGGDSPLHF. Complete variable domain (other parts from reference TRBV5-1 and TRBJ1-6): KAGVTQTPRYLIKTRGQQVTLSCSPISGHRSVSWYQQTPGQGLQFLFEYFSETQRNKGNFPGRFSGRQFSNSRSEMNVSTLELGDSALYLCASSFKGGDSPLHFGNGTRLTVT.

The gene calls are TRBV5-1 and TRBJ2-5; tentative D call: TRBD1 (5 bases). V was pared by 2 bases and J by 4 bases, with 12 bases between. The CDR3 spans 14 residues. Germline V lookup: CDR1 SGHRS, CDR2 YFSETQ. CDR3: CASSFDIGAETQYF. The CDR3 DNA sequence: TGCGCCAGCAGCTTCGACATAGGGGCAGAGACCCAGTACTTC.

V and J are TRBV4-1 and TRBJ2-1; a weak D match, TRBD1 (6 bases). The V end lost 2 bases, the J end lost 2 bases, and 16 bases lay between the germline ends. Germline loops: CDR1 MGHRA, CDR2 YSYEKL. The CDR3 runs to 17 residues. Here the CDR3 reads CASSQTSTGSPYNEQFF. The DNA of the CDR3 is TGCGCCAGCAGCCAAACCTCCACAGGGTCCCCCTACAATGAGCAGTTCTTC.

This clone was found once. The chain uses TRBV28 and TRBJ2-2; 9 nucleotides agree with TRBD1. The CDR3 length is 15 residues. Germline lookup yields CDR1 MDHEN and CDR2 SYDVKM. The trim removed 2 bases at V and 7 bases at J, leaving 5 bases unmatched. The CDR3 DNA reads as TGTGCCAGCAGTTTACCCGGGACAGGGTTCGGGGAGCTGTTTTTT. Protein sequence: CASSLPGTGFGELFF.

The chain couples TRBV2 to TRBJ2-1; TRBD2 agrees at 11 bases. This CDR3 is 16 amino acids long. The J segment lost 0 bases and the V segment lost 5 bases, leaving 3 bases of the junction unmatched. Germline V gene data show CDR1 as SNHLY and CDR2 as FYNNEI. The CDR3 protein is CASSYGLAGSYNEQFF. The CDR3, as DNA: TGTGCCAGCAGTTACGGACTAGCGGGCTCCTACAATGAGCAGTTCTTC.